These 32 T cell receptor beta chains share one sample of origin, sequenced in a study of blood T cell repertoires in COVID-19. Repertoires were generated with immunoSEQ multiplex PCR, while TCRdb's copy carries only in-frame clones and drops some. The table records approximately 72,000 clones, 84% of them present only once. Material: peripheral blood. The origin of the receptors is a man between 45 and 60 years old with active COVID-19.

The chain employs TRBV3-1 (or the pseudogene TRBV3-2) and TRBJ2-1; TRBD2 matches at 8 bases. V trimming: 4 bases; J trimming: 9 bases; junction bases outside the gene matches: 8. The germline CDR1 and CDR2 sequences are LGHDT and YNNKEL (reference sequence). The CDR3 is 14 residues long. CDR3 sequence: CASSPLREVGEQFF. CDR3 sequence (DNA): TGTGCCAGCAGCCCTCTGCGGGAGGTGGGTGAGCAGTTCTTC.

The CDR3 spells CASSRLAGGPYEQYF. In DNA form, the CDR3 reads TGTGCCAGCAGTCGACTAGCGGGAGGGCCATACGAGCAGTACTTC. This chain connects TRBV6-5 to TRBJ2-7; TRBD2 matches 14 bases. The CDR3 is 15 amino acids. After removal of 5 bases from V and 4 bases from J, the junction contained 4 bases not matched to a gene. The germline V gene has CDR1 MNHEY and CDR2 SVGAGI.

The chain couples TRBV10-3 to TRBJ2-1; a possible D gene is TRBD2 (6 bases). V was pared by 0 bases and J by 8 bases, with 23 bases between. The CDR3 extends over 18 amino acids. Germline CDR1 ENHRY, CDR2 SYGVKD. The CDR3 sequence: CAISESDNRRGLRDEQFF. CDR3 sequence (DNA): TGTGCCATCAGTGAGTCGGATAATCGGAGGGGCCTTAGGGATGAGCAGTTCTTC.

J is TRBJ2-7 and V is TRBV7-9; no clear D gene. CDR1 is SEHNR and CDR2 is FQNEAQ in the germline V gene (reference sequence). With 6 bases removed from V and 4 bases from J, the gap between germline ends came to 19 bases. The CDR3 runs 15 residues. This chain's CDR3 is CASSRSGGPRYEQYF. In nucleotides, the CDR3 is TGTGCCAGCAGTAGATCGGGTGGCCCGAGGTACGAGCAGTACTTC.

In DNA form, the CDR3 reads TGTGCCAGCAGCTTTGACCTGGGACAGACTTATGGCTATGGCTACACCTTC. Residues: CASSFDLGQTYGYGYTF. V is TRBV5-4 and J is TRBJ1-2; 7 bases agree with TRBD1. The germline gives CDR1 SGHNT, CDR2 YYREEE (reference sequence). The V gene end was trimmed by 2 bases and the J gene end by 4 bases; junction bases not matched to a gene: 14. The CDR3 sequence is 17 residues long.

The genes are TRBV2 and TRBJ2-7; D may be TRBD1 (6 bases). Looked up from germline, CDR1 is SNHLY and CDR2 is FYNNEI. The CDR3 consists of 15 residues. The germline V and J ends were trimmed by 0 bases and 7 bases, with 16 bases remaining between them. CDR3 amino acids: CASSEAEVSGVEQYF. CDR3 DNA: TGTGCCAGCAGTGAAGCGGAAGTCTCAGGGGTTGAGCAGTACTTC.

The rearrangement links TRBV29-1 to TRBJ2-1; 11 positions agree with TRBD1. J lost 8 bases, V lost 5 bases, and 11 bases had no gene match. This CDR3 has 15 amino acids. CDR1 SQVTM and CDR2 ANQGSEA come from the germline V gene. The CDR3 reads CSVSLRDRGGDEQFF. CDR3 sequence (DNA): TGCAGCGTTTCCCTCCGGGACAGGGGGGGGGATGAGCAGTTCTTC.

The rearrangement joins TRBV25-1 to TRBJ2-2; 8 bases are shared with TRBD1. The CDR3 loop spans 15 amino acids. Per the germline V gene, CDR1 is MGHDK and CDR2 is SYGVNS. With V trimmed by 5 bases and J by 1 base, 3 bases remained unmatched. CDR3 residues: CASSPRGLNTGELFF. DNA of the CDR3: TGTGCCAGCAGTCCCAGGGGGCTGAACACCGGGGAGCTGTTTTTT.

The chain is built from TRBV7-2 and TRBJ2-2; D ambiguous. The V end was cut by 4 bases, the J end by 6 bases, with 6 bases between. The CDR3 runs to 12 residues. Germline V gene sequence: CDR1 SGHTA, CDR2 FQGNSA. The CDR3 DNA is TGTGCCAGCAGCTCCCCTGCCGGGGAGCTGTTTTTT. This translates into CASSSPAGELFF.

The chain employs TRBV7-2 and TRBJ1-1; the D is unclear. V lost 5 bases and J lost 4, with 11 bases in between. CDR1 is SGHTA, CDR2 FQGNSA, per germline. The CDR3 spans 13 residues. CDR3 DNA: TGTGCCAGCAGCGTGGACTATATCACTGAAGCTTTCTTT. Amino acid sequence: CASSVDYITEAFF.

The rearrangement uses TRBV2 and TRBJ1-5; possibly TRBD1 for D (6 bases). The CDR3 covers 14 residues. Germline assignment: CDR1 SNHLY and CDR2 FYNNEI. Trimming took off 1 base at V and 5 bases at J, with 9 bases between the two ends. The CDR3 spells CASSEGTAYQPQHF. The CDR3, as DNA: TGTGCCAGCAGTGAAGGGACAGCCTATCAGCCCCAGCATTTT. Drawing the rest from reference TRBV2 and TRBJ1-5, the complete variable domain is EPEVTQTPSHQVTQMGQEVILRCVPISNHLYFYWYRQILGQKVEFLVSFYNNEISEKSEIFDDQFSVERPDGSNFTLKIRSTKLEDSAMYFCASSEGTAYQPQHFGDGTRLSIL.

J is TRBJ2-7 and V is TRBV11-2; the D is unclear. Germline CDR1 is SGHAT and CDR2 is FQNNGV. The CDR3 length is 14 residues. V gave up 1 base and J gave up 0 bases, with 7 bases separating them. The DNA for the CDR3 is TGTGCCAGCAGCTTAGTATGGAGCTCCTACGAGCAGTACTTC. Encoded protein: CASSLVWSSYEQYF.

The chain carries TRBV7-6 and TRBJ2-7, with TRBD2 matching 8 bases. J was trimmed by 4 bases and V by 4 bases; bases with no gene match: 12. The CDR3 is made up of 16 amino acids. Germline-derived CDR1 and CDR2 are SGHVS and FNYEAQ. CDR3 in amino acids: CASSSLEGGRIYEQYF. The CDR3 DNA sequence: TGTGCCAGCAGCTCGCTTGAGGGCGGGAGGATATACGAGCAGTACTTC. Variable domain in full (rest from reference TRBV7-6 and TRBJ2-7): GAGVSQSPRYKVTKRGQDVALRCDPISGHVSLYWYRQALGQGPEFLTYFNYEAQQDKSGLPNDRFSAERPEGSISTLTIQRTEQRDSAMYRCASSSLEGGRIYEQYFGPGTRLTVT.

This chain joins TRBV27 and TRBJ2-3; TRBD1 is a possible D gene (5 bases). Germline V gene sequence: CDR1 MNHEY, CDR2 SMNVEV (reference sequence). The ends were cut back, 6 bases at V and 2 bases at J, with 12 bases in the middle. The CDR3 is made up of 14 amino acids. The CDR3 DNA follows: TGTGCCAGCAGAAACAGGCCTCTCACAGATACGCAGTATTTT. This gives the protein CASRNRPLTDTQYF.

V gene TRBV7-2 combines with J gene TRBJ2-1; perhaps TRBD1 as D (6 bases). CDR1 SGHTA and CDR2 FQGNSA come from the germline V gene. There are 15 residues in the CDR3. V was clipped by 7 bases and J by 0 bases, with 13 bases between them. This CDR3 is CASTLRDNSYNEQFF. The DNA for the CDR3 is TGTGCCAGCACCCTCCGGGACAACTCCTACAATGAGCAGTTCTTC.

With regard to this clone: The junction does not match germline at one end; this may be a read error. The genes are TRBV7-7 and TRBJ2-2, with 8 bases matching TRBD1. This CDR3 comprises 16 residues. Germline CDR1 SSHAT, CDR2 FNYEAQ (reference sequence). The CDR3 here is CASSSPRAGGPGELFF. Here the CDR3 DNA reads TGTGCTAGCAGCTCCCCCAGGGCAGGGGGCCCCGGGGAGCTGTTTTTT.

This clone appeared a few times. The chain uses TRBV7-9 and TRBJ1-2; D not resolved. The CDR3 consists of 13 residues. V lost 5 bases to trimming and J lost 4 bases, with 11 bases between them. Germline CDR1 is SEHNR and CDR2 is FQNEAQ (reference sequence). CDR3 nucleotides: TGTGCCAGCAGCGGATACAGTAGCTATGGCTACACCTTC. Translation: CASSGYSSYGYTF.

This clone was found once. The chain couples TRBV18 to TRBJ1-2; 7 bases align to TRBD1. The CDR3 is made up of 13 amino acids. V lost 9 bases and J lost 5; bases outside the gene matches: 9. The germline V gene has CDR1 KGHSH and CDR2 LQKENI. The CDR3 DNA follows: TGTGCCAGTTCAGACAGGGACGCGTATGGCTACACCTTC. This sequence encodes CASSDRDAYGYTF.

In its sample, this clone was seen a few times. V usage is TRBV5-5 and J usage is TRBJ2-2, with D possibly TRBD1 on 5 matching bases. The CDR3 sequence is 12 residues long. Germline V gene sequence: CDR1 SGHKS, CDR2 YYEKEE (reference sequence). Trimming took 4 bases from V and 7 from J, leaving 8 bases between them. CDR3 bases: TGTGCCAGCAGCCCAGGGAACGGGGAGCTGTTTTTT. This translates into CASSPGNGELFF.

The V call is TRBV11-2, the J call TRBJ2-3; 7 bases fit TRBD2. CDR3 length equals 13 residues. Germline CDR1 reads SGHAT; CDR2 reads FQNNGV. With V trimmed by 5 bases and J by 5 bases, 4 bases remained unmatched. The chain's CDR3 is CASSLPGGDTQYF. Here the CDR3 DNA reads TGTGCCAGCAGCCTCCCGGGGGGAGATACGCAGTATTTT.

DNA of the CDR3: TGTGCCAGCAGTTACTCCTCCGGGACAGGGTACTACGAGCAGTACTTC. It is translated as CASSYSSGTGYYEQYF. V usage is TRBV6-5 and J usage is TRBJ2-7; 9 bases agree with TRBD1. Germline V gene lookup returns CDR1 MNHEY and CDR2 SVGAGI. Trimming at V came to 0 bases and at J to 3 bases, leaving 6 bases not matched to a gene. The CDR3 covers 16 residues.

The chain joins TRBV5-6 to TRBJ2-7; 13 positions match TRBD2. Looked up from germline, CDR1 is SGHDT and CDR2 is YYEEEE. The CDR3 sequence is 15 residues long. J lost 7 bases, V lost 1 base, and 5 bases had no gene match. The CDR3: CASSLRLAGGREQYF. In DNA, the CDR3 is TGTGCCAGCAGCTTGAGACTAGCGGGAGGAAGGGAGCAGTACTTC.

This chain links TRBV9 with TRBJ1-1, with D unclear. Germline values: CDR1 SGDLS, CDR2 YYNGEE. CDR3 size: 13 residues. Trimming stripped 5 bases from V and 2 bases from J, with 10 bases between. The CDR3 spells CASREGPNTEAFF. CDR3 nucleotide sequence: TGTGCCAGCAGGGAGGGCCCCAACACTGAAGCTTTCTTT.

This clone was recorded a few times. The V call is TRBV7-9, the J call TRBJ2-2; tentatively, D is TRBD2 (5 bases). This CDR3 comprises 15 residues. The V gene's germline CDR1 is SEHNR and CDR2 FQNEAQ (reference sequence). Trimming removed 1 base from V and 6 bases from J, with 12 bases in between. The CDR3 loop is CASSLDLAMSGELFF. CDR3 DNA: TGTGCCAGCAGCTTAGATCTAGCTATGTCCGGGGAGCTGTTTTTT.

This chain uses TRBV29-1 with TRBJ1-2; the D is unclear. V was trimmed by 0 bases and J by 13 bases, leaving 15 bases between them. From germline, CDR1 is SQVTM and CDR2 ANQGSEA. This CDR3 is 12 amino acids long. This chain's CDR3 is CSVEEEVGECTF. CDR3 bases: TGCAGCGTTGAAGAGGAGGTGGGAGAATGCACCTTC.

This rearrangement joins TRBV25-1 to TRBJ2-1; TRBD2 matches 10 bases. With 3 bases clipped from V and 5 bases from J, the junction kept 4 bases outside the gene matches. The germline V gene has CDR1 MGHDK and CDR2 SYGVNS. The CDR3 totals 15 residues. CDR3 sequence: CASSDLSGGNNEQFF. The CDR3 coding sequence is TGTGCCAGCAGTGATCTTAGCGGGGGGAACAATGAGCAGTTCTTC.

The V gene is TRBV16, the J gene TRBJ1-1; 7 bases match TRBD1. CDR1 and CDR2 from the germline V gene are KGHSY and FQNENV. The CDR3 extends over 14 amino acids. The V gene end was trimmed by 2 bases and the J gene end by 0 bases; junction bases not matched to a gene: 0. The CDR3 reads CASSQGTVNTEAFF. For the CDR3, the DNA is TGTGCCAGCAGCCAAGGGACAGTGAACACTGAAGCTTTCTTT.

By share of the sample, this clone is medium-sized. Here the CDR3 reads CASSIAGTGGYGYTF. DNA of the CDR3: TGTGCCAGTAGTATAGCCGGGACAGGGGGCTATGGCTACACCTTC. J is TRBJ1-2 and V is TRBV19; 11 bases align to TRBD1. The CDR3 runs to 15 residues. Germline CDR1 reads LNHDA; CDR2 reads SQIVND (reference sequence). V was pared by 1 base and J by 4 bases, with 2 bases of the junction left unmatched.

The V gene is TRBV4-2, the J gene TRBJ2-2, with a possible D match to TRBD2 (5 bases). Trimming removed 1 base at V and 7 bases at J, with 13 bases between. Germline CDR1 is LGHNA and CDR2 is YNFKEQ. The CDR3 covers 15 residues. Here the CDR3 reads CASSQVSVRGGELFF. In DNA form, the CDR3 reads TGTGCCAGCAGCCAAGTCAGTGTCCGGGGCGGGGAGCTGTTTTTT.

This clone was detected a few times. V gene TRBV30 combines with J gene TRBJ1-4; D possibly corresponds to TRBD1 (6 bases). There are 15 residues in the CDR3. V was pared by 1 base and J by 8 bases, with 17 bases between. CDR1 and CDR2 from the germline V gene are GTSNPN and SVGIG (reference sequence). CDR3 sequence (DNA): TGTGCCTGGAGTGGCCAGGGGAACCTCGGGGAAAAACTGTTTTTT. Its translation is CAWSGQGNLGEKLFF.

J is TRBJ1-5 and V is TRBV2; D remains unclear. Germline CDR1 reads SNHLY; CDR2 reads FYNNEI. The CDR3 is 17 amino acids. Trimming pared 6 bases from V and 4 bases from J, leaving 22 bases between. The DNA for the CDR3 is TGTGCCAGCAGCCATCATGGTGAAACGTATACTAATCAGCCCCAGCATTTT. Translated, it gives CASSHHGETYTNQPQHF.

The rearrangement links TRBV5-4 to TRBJ2-1; 9 nucleotides match TRBD1. The CDR3 sequence is 14 residues long. CDR1 is SGHNT, CDR2 YYREEE, per germline (reference sequence). Trimming removed 3 bases from V and 8 bases from J; junction bases left unmatched: 6. This chain's CDR3 is CASSSWTGDDEQFF. The DNA of the CDR3 is TGTGCCAGCAGCTCCTGGACAGGGGACGATGAGCAGTTCTTC.